This record concerns one T cell receptor beta chain sequence. Its antigen is not yet known. Qualities for individual bases were not recorded, and no much larger clone is one base off. The record originates from a study of response to subunit inactivated influenza vaccine (dated by TCRdb to the late 2010s). Background for the entire study: Deep quantitative profiling of the T cell receptor repertoire was used in the study to follow responses to a trivalent subunit inactivated influenza vaccine. Results the study describes overall, beyond this receptor: The authors suggested that each seasonal influenza vaccination may recruit only a limited number of new T cells.

Library preparation was by RT-PCR. Reads for this sample came from an Illumina HiSeq 2500. Using fastp trimming at Q25 and MiXCR clonotype assembly, TCRdb reanalyzed the public sequencing data and kept in-frame beta chains. Rows are combined by CDR3 protein, so each entry shows the most common genes and DNA. This sample has 250,000 to 350,000 distinct CDR3 sequences in its table, and about 20% of those were observed once. The ten largest clones represent 10% of the sample. V is cut by 4 bases and J by 1 base, and the space between the germline ends is 16 bases. From its cysteine to its phenylalanine, the CDR3 spans 15 amino acids. The kept DNA is CDR3 alone, 45 bases in frame from the first base. The germline V gene (reference sequence) specifies DFQATT as CDR1 and SNEGSKA as CDR2.

The chain couples TRBV20-1 to TRBJ1-1; TRBD1 is a weak D gene call, 5 bases matching. This receptor was taken from a man aged 50-75 years who received an inactivated influenza vaccine. Donor details come from another sample of the same person, matched by shared clones. The input for sequencing was PBMCs from blood, taken less than 22 months after vaccination. The DNA is TGCAGTGCTACCACCCTCCGGGACTCGAACACTGAAGCTTTCTTT. Its product reads: CSATTLRDSNTEAFF.